Below are 6 T cell receptor beta chains sequenced from a single sample in a study of cytomegalovirus exposure and HLA in healthy donors. Method: immunoSEQ multiplex PCR; TCRdb's copy keeps in-frame clones and lacks some. The repertoire holds about 63,000 clones, with roughly 90% as singletons. The sample comprised PBMCs. The source of these receptors is a woman between 18 and 29 years old in good health and CMV-seronegative.

The V gene is TRBV2, the J gene TRBJ2-3; possibly TRBD1 for D (6 bases). Trimming left V 6 bases short and J 4 bases short, with 14 bases between. The CDR3 loop spans 14 amino acids. The V gene's germline CDR1 is SNHLY and CDR2 FYNNEI. CDR3 DNA: TGTGCCAGCAGGGAACAGGGTTCACCAGATACGCAGTATTTT. Encoded protein: CASREQGSPDTQYF.

The chain recombines TRBV6-1 with TRBJ2-3; D remains ambiguous. The length of the CDR3 is 15 residues. Trimming took off 6 bases at V and 0 bases at J, with 13 bases between the two ends. The germline gives CDR1 MNHNS, CDR2 SASEGT. DNA for the CDR3: TGTGCCAGCAGGCCACACCAGGCAAGCACAGATACGCAGTATTTT. Protein sequence: CASRPHQASTDTQYF.

The chain has TRBV5-1 and TRBJ2-5, with 10 bases identical to TRBD2. CDR3 size: 19 residues. Trimming at V came to 1 base and at J to 1 base, leaving 13 bases not matched to a gene. CDR1 and CDR2 from the germline V gene are SGHRS and YFSETQ. CDR3 loop: CASSLSGYVAGGFQETQYF. The DNA of the CDR3 is TGCGCCAGCAGCTTGTCCGGTTATGTAGCGGGGGGCTTCCAAGAGACCCAGTACTTC.

This clone has only a few counts. This chain joins TRBV18 and TRBJ1-4; D possibly corresponds to TRBD1 (5 bases). V was trimmed by 2 bases and J by 8 bases, leaving 27 bases between them. The CDR3 loop spans 19 amino acids. Germline CDR1 and CDR2: KGHSH and LQKENI. CDR3 sequence (DNA): TGTGCCAGCTCACCAACGAAAGGGGAATTGCCCCGCTTTACCGAAAAACTGTTTTTT. Its protein product is CASSPTKGELPRFTEKLFF.

This sequence joins TRBV28 and TRBJ2-7; D remains unclear. The CDR3 consists of 16 residues. CDR1 MDHEN and CDR2 SYDVKM come from the germline V gene. Trimming stripped 6 bases from V and 2 bases from J, with 20 bases between. CDR3: CASRPPASSEPYEQYF. DNA for the CDR3: TGTGCCAGCAGACCCCCCGCGTCCAGCGAACCCTACGAGCAGTACTTC.

V gene TRBV5-1 combines with J gene TRBJ2-3, with TRBD2 identical over 10 bases. The V segment lost 1 base and the J segment 1 base; nucleotides outside the gene matches: 0. In germline, CDR1 is SGHRS, CDR2 YFSETQ. This CDR3 comprises 15 residues. CDR3 DNA sequence: TGCGCCAGCAGCTTGACTAGCGGGGGCACAGATACGCAGTATTTT. Protein sequence: CASSLTSGGTDTQYF.